A selection of T cell receptor beta chains follows, all from one sample in a study of graft-versus-host responses after intestinal transplantation. TCRdb's copy holds only in-frame clones and misses some; the assay was immunoSEQ multiplex PCR. Of 81,000 or so clones in the sample, 80% to 95% were seen once. Their target antigens are unknown. Sequencing used unstimulated CD8+ T cells sorted from spleen or lymph node cells, obtained before transplant. These receptors were obtained from a human donor who was the organ donor for an intestinal transplant. The CDR3 runs from the conserved cysteine through the conserved F or W. D genes are given only for firm matches. Only part of the rows carry a size: once, few, many, or a class if the clone is expanded.

v_gene,abundance,j_gene,d_gene,CDR3nt,CDR3aa
TRBV7-3,.,TRBJ2-3,TRBD2,TGTGCCAGCAGCCAGGGACTAGCGCGTACAGATACGCAGTATTTT,CASSQGLARTDTQYF
TRBV10-1,once,TRBJ2-5,TRBD2,TGCGCCATCCCAAGCGGGAGGGGGCTGGAGACCCAGTACTTC,CAIPSGRGLETQYF
TRBV7-9,.,TRBJ2-1,TRBD2,TGTGCCAGCAGCTTTGCGGTGGGCGGGAGGGGCGAGCAGTTCTTC,CASSFAVGGRGEQFF
TRBV5-1,.,TRBJ2-1,.,TGCGCCAGCAGCTTTGGGCAGAACGTCAACTACAATGAGCAGTTCTTC,CASSFGQNVNYNEQFF
TRBV19,once,TRBJ2-4,TRBD2,TGTGCCAGTACCCGGGGGGACAAAAACATTCAGTACTTC,CASTRGDKNIQYF
TRBV7-9,.,TRBJ2-5,TRBD2,TGTGCCAGCAGCTTTCGACTAGCGTTACAAGAGACCCAGTACTTC,CASSFRLALQETQYF
TRBV5-1,once,TRBJ2-1,.,TGCGCCAGCAGCTCCGGGAGTGAGCAGTTCTTC,CASSSGSEQFF
TRBV27,.,TRBJ2-1,TRBD2,TGTGCCAGCAGTTCATCAGCGGGAGGAAAGAGTGAGCAGTTCTTC,CASSSSAGGKSEQFF
TRBV4-3,.,TRBJ1-2,TRBD1,TGCGCCAGCAGCCAAGATTCTACTCTGACAGGGGGATATGGCTACACCTTC,CASSQDSTLTGGYGYTF
TRBV7-9,.,TRBJ1-2,.,TGTGCCAGCAGCTTAGGGGGCCACTATGGCTACACCTTC,CASSLGGHYGYTF
TRBV6-5,.,TRBJ2-5,TRBD1,TGTGCCAGCAGTTACGGACAGGGAGAGGAGACCCAGTACTTC,CASSYGQGEETQYF
TRBV27,.,TRBJ1-2,.,TGTGCCAGCAGTTTGGGCTTCGATTATGGCTACACCTTC,CASSLGFDYGYTF
TRBV4-1,.,TRBJ1-5,.,TGCGCCAGCAGCCAATCCGGACATTATAGCAATCAGCCCCAGCATTTT,CASSQSGHYSNQPQHF
TRBV29-1,.,TRBJ1-2,TRBD1,TGCAGCGTTCCGCAGGGGGCTGATGGCTACACCTTC,CSVPQGADGYTF
TRBV28,.,TRBJ2-7,.,TGTGCCAGCAGCCAGGCATCCGTTCTCGAGCAGTACTTC,CASSQASVLEQYF
TRBV15,.,TRBJ2-1,.,TGTGCCACCAGCACCGCAGGGGTACCCAACAATGAGCAGTTCTTC,CATSTAGVPNNEQFF
TRBV28,.,TRBJ1-1,.,TGTGCCAGCAGCACGATCCCGCCGGGGGTCGGGACTGAAGCTTTCTTT,CASSTIPPGVGTEAFF
TRBV15,.,TRBJ2-2,.,TGTGCCACCTCGACCACAGAAAACACCGGGGAGCTGTTTTTT,CATSTTENTGELFF
TRBV19,.,TRBJ1-2,TRBD1,TGTGCCAGTAAGGAGGGACAGGGAGGCCAATATGGCTACACCTTC,CASKEGQGGQYGYTF
TRBV28,.,TRBJ1-2,TRBD1,TGTGCCAGCAACGGGGACAGGTGGCCATATTCAGGGGGTGGCTACACCTTC,CASNGDRWPYSGGGYTF
TRBV13,.,TRBJ2-7,.,TGTGCCAGCAGCTTAGGCCGGGACAACTACTACGAGCAGTACTTC,CASSLGRDNYYEQYF
TRBV6-1,.,TRBJ2-7,TRBD2,TGTGCCAGCAGTCGCGCGGGGGGCCGCGGGAACGAGCAGTACTTC,CASSRAGGRGNEQYF
TRBV27,.,TRBJ2-1,.,TGTGCCAGCAGTTTATCGCGGGCCAGGAATGAGCAGTTCTTC,CASSLSRARNEQFF
TRBV5-5,.,TRBJ2-3,.,TGTGCCAGCAGCTCCGGGATCGGGACAGATACGCAGTATTTT,CASSSGIGTDTQYF
TRBV7-8,.,TRBJ1-2,.,TGTGCCAGCAGCCACCCCCAGGGTCCGAGCTATGGCTACACCTTC,CASSHPQGPSYGYTF
TRBV5-1,.,TRBJ1-2,.,TGCGCCAGCAGCTTCTGGATCGGAGCTAACTATGGCTACACCTTC,CASSFWIGANYGYTF
TRBV7-3,.,TRBJ1-1,.,TGTGCCAGCAGCCGGACACCGAACACTGAAGCTTTCTTT,CASSRTPNTEAFF
TRBV5-5,.,TRBJ1-2,TRBD1,TGTGCCAGCAGCTGGGCAAAGGGACAGGGGGGCTATGGCTACACCTTC,CASSWAKGQGGYGYTF
TRBV5-8,.,TRBJ2-7,TRBD1,TGTGCCAGCAGAGTCCCGGGACAGGTCAGGGACGAGCAGTACTTC,CASRVPGQVRDEQYF
TRBV19,.,TRBJ2-1,.,TGTGCCAGTAGTCCCGACTGGTCGGGGTACAATGAGCAGTTCTTC,CASSPDWSGYNEQFF
TRBV9,.,TRBJ1-3,.,TGTGCCAGCAGCGTAGCGCGGGAGACTCCCAGCTCTGGAAACACCATATATTTT,CASSVARETPSSGNTIYF
TRBV9,once,TRBJ2-5,TRBD2,TGTGCCAGCAGCCCCGGGACAGCGGGAGGTACCGAGACCCAGTACTTC,CASSPGTAGGTETQYF
TRBV13,once,TRBJ2-1,TRBD2,TGTGCCAGCAGACCGAGCGGGGGGGCCTCCAATGAGCAGTTCTTC,CASRPSGGASNEQFF
TRBV4-1,.,TRBJ2-3,TRBD2,TGCGCCAGCAGCCGTATACTAGCGGCGAGCACAGATACGCAGTATTTT,CASSRILAASTDTQYF
TRBV7-9,.,TRBJ2-3,.,TGTGCCAGCAGCCGAACAGGGACGGCCCCTATGAATACGCAGTATTTT,CASSRTGTAPMNTQYF
TRBV19,.,TRBJ2-1,TRBD2,TGTGCCAGTAGTTATGAGGTGGTCTTGCGGGAGGGGAATGAGCAGTTCTTC,CASSYEVVLREGNEQFF
TRBV10-3,.,TRBJ2-7,TRBD1,TGTGCCGTCCGGGACAGGGCCTACGAGCAGTACTTC,CAVRDRAYEQYF
TRBV10-3,.,TRBJ2-1,TRBD2,TGTGCCATCAGTGGTTCGACTAGCGGGGTCTCCTACAATGAGCAGTTCTTC,CAISGSTSGVSYNEQFF
TRBV2,.,TRBJ2-1,.,TGTGCCAGGGACAAAACGGCCAATGAGCAGTTCTTC,CARDKTANEQFF
TRBV27,.,TRBJ2-7,TRBD2,TGTGCCAGCAGTTTACAGGGAGGGTCCTACGAGCAGTACTTC,CASSLQGGSYEQYF
TRBV6-5,.,TRBJ1-2,.,TGTGCCAGCAGCCCAGGGGCAGGGAGTGGCTACACCTTC,CASSPGAGSGYTF
TRBV30,.,TRBJ1-4,.,TGTGCCTGGACTGTGACAGTCGGCGAAAAACTGTTTTTT,CAWTVTVGEKLFF
TRBV4-1,.,TRBJ2-7,.,TGCGCCAGCAGCCTCCCCGGACAATACTACGAGCAGTACTTC,CASSLPGQYYEQYF
TRBV7-8,.,TRBJ2-1,TRBD2,TGTGCCAGCAGCTTATTACTAGCGGGAGTTGTTGAGCAGTTCTTC,CASSLLLAGVVEQFF
TRBV9,.,TRBJ2-1,.,TGTGCCAGCAGCGTAGACGGGAGTTCGTCCTACAATGAGCAGTTCTTC,CASSVDGSSSYNEQFF
TRBV2,once,TRBJ1-1,.,TGTGCCAGCAGATGGACGGGAGGGACTGAAGCTTTCTTT,CASRWTGGTEAFF
TRBV30,.,TRBJ1-2,.,TGTGCCTGGAGTGTAGGATCAGGGTATGGCTACACCTTC,CAWSVGSGYGYTF
TRBV4-3,.,TRBJ1-1,.,TGCGCCAGCAGCCAAGATCGAAGGACACTGAACACTGAAGCTTTCTTT,CASSQDRRTLNTEAFF
TRBV9,.,TRBJ1-3,.,TGTGCCAGCAGCGTAGGGCAGGGTACTGGAAACACCATATATTTT,CASSVGQGTGNTIYF
TRBV6-5,.,TRBJ1-1,TRBD1,TGTGCCAGCAGTTTTCAGGGGGCAGGTTTGGCTGAAGCTTTCTTT,CASSFQGAGLAEAFF
TRBV29-1,.,TRBJ2-2,.,TGCAGCGCGGCAGGGGTCACCGGGGAGCTGTTTTTT,CSAAGVTGELFF
TRBV7-9,.,TRBJ2-1,.,TGTGCCAGCAGCTTAAACGGGTTCTCCTACAATGAGCAGTTCTTC,CASSLNGFSYNEQFF
TRBV13,.,TRBJ1-2,.,TGTGCCAGCAGCGACACCCTTTCCGGGGGACTTGGCTACACCTTC,CASSDTLSGGLGYTF
TRBV19,.,TRBJ2-1,TRBD2,TGTGCCACTCTCCTCTCTAGCGGGGGAAACAATGAGCAGTTCTTC,CATLLSSGGNNEQFF
TRBV28,.,TRBJ2-7,.,TGTGCCAGCACAAAGTGGACAACCAGGGGATACGAGCAGTACTTC,CASTKWTTRGYEQYF
TRBV29-1,.,TRBJ2-2,.,TGCAGCGTTGACTGGGGCGGCGGGGAGCTGTTTTTT,CSVDWGGGELFF
TRBV9,once,TRBJ2-3,.,TGTGCCAGCAGCCAAACCCTCAGGGTTGGGGGCACAGATACGCAGTATTTT,CASSQTLRVGGTDTQYF
TRBV6-6,.,TRBJ1-5,.,TGTGCCAGCAGCTTTGCAGGGGCCGGTCAGCCCCAGCATTTT,CASSFAGAGQPQHF